This T cell receptor beta chain was profiled in a study of blood T cell repertoires in COVID-19. Study summary: The cDNA or gDNA used as material had been derived from T cells, B-cell-depleted T cells, or PBMCs.

V shed 5 bases, J shed 3 bases, and the junction held 13 bases outside the gene matches. The CDR3 extends over 16 amino acids. CDR1 and CDR2 from the germline V gene are MNHNY and SVGAGI (reference sequence). Using immunoSEQ multiplex PCR, the repertoire was profiled, and TCRdb retains in-frame clones only, with some absent. The table lists a few hundred thousand clones, around nine tenths of them singletons. The rearrangement uses TRBV6-6 and TRBJ2-7; 7 bases are shared with TRBD2. This receptor was identified in a woman aged 60-75 years in a cohort exposed to, infected with or recovered from COVID-19 (not recorded which). Sequenced material: PBMCs or T cells enriched from blood (not recorded which). CDR3 DNA: TGTGCCAGCAGTCAGAGGGAGGGGTTCAACTACTACGAGCAGTACTTC. Translation gives CASSQREGFNYYEQYF.